This T cell receptor beta chain was documented in a study of T cell responses to AZD1222 COVID-19 vaccine. Germline V CDR1 and CDR2: SGHTA, FQGNSA. V was shortened by 4 bases and J by 8 bases, with 13 bases between the two germline ends. The CDR3 runs 13 residues. The assay was immunoSEQ multiplex PCR, and TCRdb's table has in-frame clones only and misses some. The top ten clones hold around 5% of a sample with 85,000 to 130,000 clones, about 94% of them seen once. This rearrangement joins TRBV7-2 to TRBJ2-3; D not certain. The source of this sequence is an adult in good health. Material: peripheral blood, obtained on day 0 of AZD1222 vaccination. The DNA of the CDR3 is TGTGCCAGCAGCTCTCGGGTCGACGCTACGCAGTATTTT. Translation gives CASSSRVDATQYF. The full variable domain, rest sourced from reference TRBV7-2 and TRBJ2-3, is GAGVSQSPSNKVTEKGKDVELRCDPISGHTALYWYRQSLGQGLEFLIYFQGNSAPDKSGLPSDRFSAERTGGSVSTLTIQRTQQEDSAVYLCASSSRVDATQYFGPGTRLTVL.